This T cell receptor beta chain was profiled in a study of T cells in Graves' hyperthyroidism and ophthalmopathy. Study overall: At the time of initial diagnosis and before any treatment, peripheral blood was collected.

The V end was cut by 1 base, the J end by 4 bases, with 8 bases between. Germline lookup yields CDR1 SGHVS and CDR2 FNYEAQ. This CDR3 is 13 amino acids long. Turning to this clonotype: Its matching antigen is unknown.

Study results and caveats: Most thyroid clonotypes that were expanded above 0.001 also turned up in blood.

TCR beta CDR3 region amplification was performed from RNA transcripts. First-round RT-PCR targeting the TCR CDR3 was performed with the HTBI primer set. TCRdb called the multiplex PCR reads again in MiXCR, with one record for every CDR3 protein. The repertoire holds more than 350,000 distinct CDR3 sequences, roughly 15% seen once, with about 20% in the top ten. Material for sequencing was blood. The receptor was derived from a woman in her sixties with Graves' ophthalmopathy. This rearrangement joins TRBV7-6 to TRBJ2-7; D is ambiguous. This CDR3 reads CASSLEERYEQYF. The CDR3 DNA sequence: TGTGCCAGCAGCTTAGAGGAGAGGTACGAGCAGTACTTC.